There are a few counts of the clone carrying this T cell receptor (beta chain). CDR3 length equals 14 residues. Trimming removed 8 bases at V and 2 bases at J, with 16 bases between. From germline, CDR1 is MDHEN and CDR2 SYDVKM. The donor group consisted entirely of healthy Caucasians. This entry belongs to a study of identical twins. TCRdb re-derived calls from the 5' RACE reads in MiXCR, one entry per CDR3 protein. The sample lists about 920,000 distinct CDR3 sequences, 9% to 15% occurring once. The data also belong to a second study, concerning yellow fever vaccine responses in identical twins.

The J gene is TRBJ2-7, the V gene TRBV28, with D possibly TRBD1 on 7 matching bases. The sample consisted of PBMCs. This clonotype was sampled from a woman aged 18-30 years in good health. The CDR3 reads CASGPGQRAYEQYF. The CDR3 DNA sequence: TGTGCCAGCGGCCCGGGACAGCGGGCCTACGAGCAGTACTTC. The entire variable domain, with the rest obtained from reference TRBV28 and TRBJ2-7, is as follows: DVKVTQSSRYLVKRTGEKVFLECVQDMDHENMFWYRQDPGLGLRLIYFSYDVKMKEKGDIPEGYSVSREKKERFSLILESASTNQTSMYLCASGPGQRAYEQYFGPGTRLTVT.